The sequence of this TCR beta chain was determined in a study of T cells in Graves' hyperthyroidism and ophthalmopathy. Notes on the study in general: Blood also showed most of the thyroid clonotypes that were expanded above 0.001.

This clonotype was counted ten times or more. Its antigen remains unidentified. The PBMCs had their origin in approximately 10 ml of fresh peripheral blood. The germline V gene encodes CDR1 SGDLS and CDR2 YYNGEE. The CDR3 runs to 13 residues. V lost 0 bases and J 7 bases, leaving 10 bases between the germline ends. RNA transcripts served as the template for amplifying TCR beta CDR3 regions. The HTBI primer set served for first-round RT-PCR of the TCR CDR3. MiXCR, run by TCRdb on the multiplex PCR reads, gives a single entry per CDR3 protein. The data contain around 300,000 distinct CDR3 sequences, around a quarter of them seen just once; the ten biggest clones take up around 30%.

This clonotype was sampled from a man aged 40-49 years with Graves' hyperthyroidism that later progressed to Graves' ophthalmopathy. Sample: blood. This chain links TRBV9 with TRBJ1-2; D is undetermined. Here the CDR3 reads CASSVAKDGGYTF. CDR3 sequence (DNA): TGTGCCAGCAGCGTAGCAAAGGATGGTGGCTACACCTTC.